Listed here are 31 T cell receptor beta chains from one sample, sequenced in a study of T cells after yellow fever vaccination. Each CDR3 protein gets one entry after TCRdb re-called the 5' RACE reads with MiXCR. The sample includes some 560,000 distinct CDR3 sequences, over 15% seen only once; the top ten take roughly an eighth. Material: PBMCs, obtained 15 days after the yellow fever booster vaccination. The receptors shown here come from a man aged 25-40 years who received the YFV17D yellow fever vaccine.

This chain connects TRBV4-3 to TRBJ2-4, with no clear D. CDR3 size: 13 residues. Germline V gene data show CDR1 as LGHNA and CDR2 as YSLEER. Deletions cut 0 bases from V and 6 bases from J, with 6 bases between. Written as DNA, the CDR3 is TGCGCCAGCAGCCAAGATCTGCCAAACATTCAGTACTTC. Translating gives CASSQDLPNIQYF.

The chain employs TRBV7-9 and TRBJ2-7; D ambiguous. Trimming removed 3 bases at V and 5 bases at J, with 11 bases between. CDR1 SEHNR and CDR2 FQNEAQ come from the germline V gene (reference sequence). The CDR3 extends over 13 amino acids. The CDR3 bases are TGTGCCAGCAGCTTGAACGCCGCTAACGAGCAGTACTTC. It specifies CASSLNAANEQYF. The full variable domain, its missing parts supplied by reference TRBV7-9 and TRBJ2-7, is DTGVSQNPRHKITKRGQNVTFRCDPISEHNRLYWYRQTLGQGPEFLTYFQNEAQLEKSRLLSDRFSAERPKGSFSTLEIQRTEQGDSAMYLCASSLNAANEQYFGPGTRLTVT.

This clonotype was seen only a few times. CDR3 sequence reads: CASSPGLGEQYF. The CDR3 coding sequence is TGTGCCAGCAGCCCCGGACTCGGGGAGCAGTACTTC. V is TRBV7-2 and J is TRBJ2-7, with D possibly being TRBD2 (5 bases). Germline V gene sequence: CDR1 SGHTA, CDR2 FQGNSA. With 5 bases removed from V and 7 bases from J, the gap between germline ends came to 12 bases. There are 12 residues in the CDR3.

This clonotype was counted between two and nine times. The rearrangement links TRBV19 to TRBJ2-3; 11 nucleotides agree with TRBD2. Trimming cost V 4 bases and J 3 bases; bases outside gene matches: 18. Germline-derived CDR1 and CDR2 are LNHDA and SQIVND (reference sequence). The CDR3 extends over 20 amino acids. The CDR3 DNA reads TGTGCCAGTAGTAAAGAACACCCCTTGGGACTAGCGGAGGAAACAGATACGCAGTATTTT. Translation: CASSKEHPLGLAEETDTQYF.

This clonotype has just a few counts. The chain recombines TRBV28 with TRBJ2-5, with a tentative D call TRBD1 (9 bases). Trimming removed 6 bases from V and 4 bases from J, with 30 bases in between. Germline V gives CDR1 MDHEN, CDR2 SYDVKM. This CDR3 spans 19 amino acids. The CDR3 DNA is TGTGCCAGCAGCCCACGGGGGGGTCGGGACAGGGTTTTTCGAGAGACCCAGTACTTC. Amino acid sequence: CASSPRGGRDRVFRETQYF.

V and J are TRBV28 and TRBJ2-7; 10 nucleotides match TRBD1. With V trimmed by 5 bases and J by 4 bases, 14 bases remained unmatched. Germline lookup yields CDR1 MDHEN and CDR2 SYDVKM. The CDR3 is 17 amino acids. The CDR3 DNA reads as TGTGCCAGCAGTCCTGTATTCGACAGGGGGCTATTTTACGAGCAGTACTTC. This encodes CASSPVFDRGLFYEQYF.

The gene calls are TRBV30 and TRBJ2-2; D gene unclear. Trimming took 1 base from V and 1 from J, leaving 7 bases between them. The CDR3 contains 14 residues. The germline gives CDR1 GTSNPN, CDR2 SVGIG (reference sequence). The CDR3 protein is CAWSGRQNTGELFF. The CDR3 coding sequence is TGTGCCTGGAGTGGGCGGCAGAACACCGGGGAGCTGTTTTTT.

This chain connects TRBV12-3 or TRBV12-4 to TRBJ2-1; D is unresolved. This CDR3 is 14 amino acids long. Trimming removed 7 bases from V and 0 bases from J, with 10 bases in between. The DNA for the CDR3 is TGTGCCAGCACCGAACTCCCCTCCTACAATGAGCAGTTCTTC. Residues: CASTELPSYNEQFF.

The chain links TRBV30 to TRBJ2-6; 9 bases fit TRBD1. The CDR3 runs to 17 residues. CDR1 and CDR2 from the germline V gene are GTSNPN and SVGIG (reference sequence). The V and J ends lost 5 bases and 1 base, in that order; junction bases with no gene match: 9. The CDR3 DNA reads as TGTGCCTGGGGTAGGGACAGGGTTAGATCTGGGGCCAACGTCCTGACTTTC. Protein sequence: CAWGRDRVRSGANVLTF.

This clonotype was counted many times. The chain joins TRBV6-5 to TRBJ2-7; the match to TRBD2 covers 7 bases. The CDR3 is 14 residues long. Trimming cost V 2 bases and J 4 bases; bases outside gene matches: 5. Germline CDR1 MNHEY, CDR2 SVGAGI. CDR3 residues: CASSYRGGSYEQYF. CDR3 nucleotides: TGTGCCAGCAGTTACAGGGGCGGGAGTTACGAGCAGTACTTC.

The chain joins TRBV6-2 or TRBV6-3 to TRBJ2-1, with 13 bases fitting TRBD2. The V and J ends lost 4 bases and 1 base, in that order; junction bases with no gene match: 10. The CDR3 has 19 residues. The germline V gene encodes CDR1 MNHEY and CDR2 SVGEGT. CDR3 bases: TGTGCCAGCAGTTTTACTAGCGGGAGGGGTGGAAGATCCTACAATGAGCAGTTCTTC. It specifies CASSFTSGRGGRSYNEQFF.

The chain uses TRBV7-6 and TRBJ2-5; D is uncertain. The CDR3 extends over 14 amino acids. Germline V CDR1 and CDR2: SGHVS, FNYEAQ. The V end lost 4 bases, the J end lost 5 bases, and 14 bases lay between the germline ends. CDR3 region: CASSSGRRPETQYF. The CDR3 coding sequence is TGTGCCAGCAGCTCCGGACGAAGGCCGGAGACCCAGTACTTC.

The chain uses TRBV29-1 and TRBJ2-7; the match to TRBD1 covers 9 bases. Unmatched junction bases numbered 8, after V lost 4 bases and J lost 7 bases. Germline V gene lookup returns CDR1 SQVTM and CDR2 ANQGSEA. This CDR3 region has 13 residues. CDR3 amino acids: CSVGFGTGLEQYF. The CDR3 coding sequence is TGCAGCGTTGGTTTTGGGACAGGGTTGGAGCAGTACTTC.

The chain employs TRBV7-9 and TRBJ2-5, with D maybe TRBD1 (5 bases). Per the germline V gene, CDR1 is SEHNR and CDR2 is FQNEAQ (reference sequence). CDR3 length: 12 residues. V dropped 8 bases and J dropped 4 bases, with 11 bases sitting between them. Written as DNA, the CDR3 is TGTGCCAGCGCTCTGGGGCGAGAGACCCAGTACTTC. Amino acids: CASALGRETQYF.

The V and J genes are TRBV6-1 and TRBJ2-5, with TRBD1 matching 8 bases. Trimming took 6 bases from V and 5 from J; bases not matched to a gene: 8. The length of the CDR3 is 14 residues. Germline CDR1 reads MNHNS; CDR2 reads SASEGT. The CDR3 DNA reads TGTGCCAGCAGGGACTTTGACAGGGGTGAGACCCAGTACTTC. Encoded protein: CASRDFDRGETQYF.

The V call is TRBV29-1, the J call TRBJ2-2, with D unclear. The CDR3 loop spans 11 amino acids. Germline assignment: CDR1 SQVTM and CDR2 ANQGSEA. The ends were cut back, 6 bases at V and 3 bases at J, with 5 bases in the middle. The CDR3 here is CSVMYTGELFF. The CDR3 bases are TGCAGCGTGATGTACACCGGGGAGCTGTTTTTT.

This clonotype was detected many times. The chain recombines TRBV28 with TRBJ2-1; no definite D call. Germline-derived CDR1 and CDR2 are MDHEN and SYDVKM. The V and J ends lost 8 bases and 8 bases respectively, with 13 bases between them. The CDR3 consists of 12 residues. Written as DNA, the CDR3 is TGTGCCAGCTTATCCTGGGCGTATGAGCAGTTCTTC. Translating it yields CASLSWAYEQFF. The full variable domain, completed using reference TRBV28 and TRBJ2-1, is DVKVTQSSRYLVKRTGEKVFLECVQDMDHENMFWYRQDPGLGLRLIYFSYDVKMKEKGDIPEGYSVSREKKERFSLILESASTNQTSMYLCASLSWAYEQFFGPGTRLTVL.

The chain has TRBV11-2 and TRBJ2-1, with 16 nucleotides matching TRBD2. The V and J ends lost 5 bases and 2 bases, in that order; junction bases with no gene match: 9. The CDR3 runs 19 residues. CDR1 and CDR2 (germline): SGHAT, FQNNGV. The CDR3 loop is CASSQPGLAGGRAYNEQFF. As DNA, the CDR3 is TGTGCCAGCAGCCAACCGGGACTAGCGGGAGGGAGGGCCTACAATGAGCAGTTCTTC.

The chain links TRBV10-2 to TRBJ1-5; weak D call: TRBD1 (5 bases). Trimming removed 5 bases at V and 5 bases at J, with 13 bases between. CDR3 size: 14 residues. Germline V CDR1 and CDR2: WSHSY, SAAADI. In DNA, the CDR3 is TGCGCCAGCAGTCGTTCAGGGAGGGATCAGCCCCAGCATTTT. It yields the protein CASSRSGRDQPQHF.

The gene calls are TRBV5-1 and TRBJ2-3; 11 bases agree with TRBD2. With 2 bases clipped from V and 3 bases from J, the junction kept 5 bases outside the gene matches. The CDR3 sequence is 16 residues long. Germline assignment: CDR1 SGHRS and CDR2 YFSETQ. Here the CDR3 reads CASSLGGTSGTDTQYF. As DNA, the CDR3 is TGCGCCAGCAGCTTAGGCGGGACTAGCGGAACAGATACGCAGTATTTT.

In this sample, this clonotype turned up a few times. The chain couples TRBV25-1 to TRBJ1-4, with a possible D match to TRBD1 (6 bases). Trimming pared 6 bases from V and 5 bases from J, leaving 13 bases between. Germline V gene data show CDR1 as MGHDK and CDR2 as SYGVNS. The CDR3 length is 14 residues. This chain's CDR3 is CASSGTGYNEKLFF. The CDR3 DNA follows: TGTGCCAGCAGCGGTACAGGGTACAATGAAAAACTGTTTTTT.

The chain recombines TRBV5-1 with TRBJ1-4; D not certain. Germline CDR1 reads SGHRS; CDR2 reads YFSETQ. Trimming pared 0 bases from V and 7 bases from J, leaving 13 bases between. The CDR3 extends over 15 amino acids. Written as DNA, the CDR3 is TGCGCCAGCAGCTTGGTCGGCCTAGCAAGTGAAAAACTGTTTTTT. This gives the protein CASSLVGLASEKLFF.

This clonotype has a handful of counts. The chain has TRBV12-3 or TRBV12-4 and TRBJ1-2; possible D gene TRBD1, 5 bases. The CDR3 contains 13 residues. With 8 bases removed from V and 6 bases from J, the gap between germline ends came to 16 bases. The CDR3 nucleotides are TGTGCCAGCGGGGGACTTAACGTCGATGGCTACACCTTC. This translates into CASGGLNVDGYTF.

This chain links TRBV18 with TRBJ2-3, with 9 bases aligning to TRBD2. Germline values: CDR1 KGHSH, CDR2 LQKENI. After removal of 2 bases from V and 2 bases from J, the junction contained 5 bases not matched to a gene. This CDR3 spans 16 amino acids. The CDR3 sequence: CASSPSTSGNTDTQYF. The CDR3 coding sequence is TGTGCCAGCTCACCATCGACTAGCGGAAACACAGATACGCAGTATTTT.

This clonotype showed up just a few times. The chain employs TRBV20-1 and TRBJ2-1, with TRBD1 matching 9 bases. CDR1 is DFQATT, CDR2 SNEGSKA, per germline (reference sequence). V was clipped by 6 bases and J by 7 bases; unmatched bases: 13. The CDR3 loop spans 15 amino acids. The CDR3 region has the DNA TGCAGTGCACTTGCTACAGGGGGCGCGTATAATGAGCAGTTCTTC. This encodes CSALATGGAYNEQFF.

This clonotype came up a few times. The V call is TRBV5-1, the J call TRBJ1-2, with D uncertain. V lost 1 base, J lost 2 bases, and 21 bases lay in between. Per germline, CDR1 SGHRS and CDR2 YFSETQ. The CDR3 loop spans 18 amino acids. The CDR3 DNA reads as TGCGCCAGCAGCTTGAACGTAGTGGCGGGAGATCGGAACTATGGCTACACCTTC. Translating it yields CASSLNVVAGDRNYGYTF.

The chain has TRBV20-1 and TRBJ2-3; 7 bases agree with TRBD2. This CDR3 spans 17 amino acids. The germline gives CDR1 DFQATT, CDR2 SNEGSKA (reference sequence). V lost 0 bases, J lost 2 bases, and 11 bases stayed unmatched. The chain's CDR3 is CSARDTRLAGVTDTQYF. The CDR3 bases are TGCAGTGCTAGAGATACCCGCCTGGCGGGAGTCACAGATACGCAGTATTTT.

V and J are TRBV12-3 or TRBV12-4 and TRBJ1-1, with D maybe TRBD1 (6 bases). The germline V and J ends were trimmed by 3 bases and 4 bases, with 9 bases remaining between them. CDR3 length: 13 amino acids. The CDR3 DNA reads TGTGCCAGCAGTTTCGGACAGTCCACTGAAGCTTTCTTT. This codes for CASSFGQSTEAFF.

This clonotype was seen many times. CDR3 sequence (DNA): TGCAGCGTTGGGTCGGGTAGGGGATACAATGAGCAGTTCTTC. Translated, it gives CSVGSGRGYNEQFF. The genes are TRBV29-1 and TRBJ2-1; weak D call: TRBD1 (5 bases). The length of the CDR3 is 14 residues. The V end was cut by 4 bases, the J end by 4 bases, with 14 bases between. CDR1 and CDR2 from the germline V gene are SQVTM and ANQGSEA.

This clonotype was picked up many times. This chain joins TRBV11-1 and TRBJ2-3; 7 bases match TRBD1. The CDR3 consists of 15 residues. Looked up from germline, CDR1 is SGHAT and CDR2 is FQDESV (reference sequence). V was pared by 0 bases and J by 5 bases, with 5 bases of the junction left unmatched. DNA for the CDR3: TGTGCCAGCAGCTTAGCGTGGACAGGAGTAGATACGCAGTATTTT. Residues: CASSLAWTGVDTQYF. Together with reference TRBV11-1 and TRBJ2-3, the CDR3 gives the full variable domain: EAEVAQSPRYKITEKSQAVAFWCDPISGHATLYWYRQILGQGPELLVQFQDESVVDDSQLPKDRFSAERLKGVDSTLKIQPAELGDSAMYLCASSLAWTGVDTQYFGPGTRLTVL.

The rearrangement links TRBV20-1 to TRBJ2-1; 9 bases map to TRBD1. The CDR3 loop spans 14 amino acids. CDR1 DFQATT and CDR2 SNEGSKA come from the germline V gene (reference sequence). V shed 6 bases and J 7 bases; nucleotides not matched to a gene: 10. CDR3 region: CSAAVTGGYNEQFF. For the CDR3, the DNA is TGCAGTGCGGCGGTGACAGGGGGGTATAATGAGCAGTTCTTC.